The source of this T cell receptor beta chain is a study of blood T cell repertoires in COVID-19. Study-level background: Samples of COVID-19 (acute and convalescent) were obtained from the United States, Italy and Spain. Sample material is recorded as cDNA or gDNA derived from T cells, B-cell-depleted T cells, or PBMCs.

Between the trimmed V and J ends, which lost 5 bases and 3 bases, there was a span of 13 bases. The CDR3 consists of 15 residues. CDR1 and CDR2 (germline): LNHDA, SQIVND (reference sequence). As processed by the authors: Estimates of nucleated cell counts were drawn from the amplification of reference gene primers. Measured with immunoSEQ multiplex PCR; TCRdb has only the in-frame clones, and not every one. That table supplies the V and J calls and clone size; D and trimming were determined from the DNA. Of fewer than 130,000 clones in the sample, roughly 84% were seen once. Sequenced sample: peripheral blood. This receptor was taken from a human donor in a cohort sampled during active COVID-19. The chain employs TRBV19 and TRBJ1-4; tentatively, D is TRBD1 (5 bases). CDR3: CASSPRGGSNEKLFF. The CDR3 nucleotides read TGTGCCAGTAGTCCCCGGGGGGGATCTAATGAAAAACTGTTTTTT.